One sample yielded the 13 T cell receptor beta chains listed below, sequenced in a study of shared clonotypes between healthy human individuals. Naive CD8 isolation took CD45RO-negative cells positively selected for CCR7 and excluded terminally differentiated effector memory CD45RA+ cells. Generated by immunoSEQ multiplex PCR, the TCRdb table keeps only in-frame clones and is missing some. The sample lists roughly 810,000 clones, just over 95% occurring once. What was sequenced was naive CD8+ T cells sorted from blood. The receptor source for this set is a young man in good health.

The CDR3 here is CASSQGQGTYEQYF. In DNA form, the CDR3 reads TGTGCCAGCAGCCAGGGACAGGGAACCTACGAGCAGTACTTC. The chain links TRBV13 to TRBJ2-7, with TRBD1 matching over 9 bases. Looked up from germline, CDR1 is PRHDT and CDR2 is FYEKMQ (reference sequence). The CDR3 is made up of 14 amino acids. The V and J ends lost 5 bases and 2 bases, in that order; junction bases with no gene match: 4. The full variable domain, with the rest looked up from reference TRBV13 and TRBJ2-7, is AAGVIQSPRHLIKEKRETATLKCYPIPRHDTVYWYQQGPGQDPQFLISFYEKMQSDKGSIPDRFSAQQFSDYHSELNMSSLELGDSALYFCASSQGQGTYEQYFGPGTRLTVT.

The J gene is TRBJ1-3, the V gene TRBV10-3, with TRBD1 matching 7 bases. The germline CDR1 and CDR2 sequences are ENHRY and SYGVKD. V shed 5 bases and J 0 bases; nucleotides not matched to a gene: 7. This CDR3 has 16 residues. CDR3 amino acids: CAISWDSGNSGNTIYF. CDR3 nucleotide sequence: TGTGCCATCAGTTGGGACAGTGGGAACTCTGGAAACACCATATATTTT.

The chain couples TRBV9 to TRBJ2-7; 7 bases agree with TRBD2. Trimming removed 4 bases from V and 3 bases from J; junction bases left unmatched: 4. The V gene's germline CDR1 is SGDLS and CDR2 YYNGEE. The length of the CDR3 is 13 residues. CDR3 region: CASSPSGDYEQYF. Here the CDR3 DNA reads TGTGCCAGCAGCCCTAGCGGCGACTACGAGCAGTACTTC.

The J gene is TRBJ2-3, the V gene TRBV2; 11 bases match TRBD2. This CDR3 region has 16 residues. Germline-derived CDR1 and CDR2 are SNHLY and FYNNEI. The V gene end was trimmed by 5 bases and the J gene end by 2 bases; junction bases not matched to a gene: 6. The CDR3 loop is CASSPLAGGVTDTQYF. CDR3 coding DNA: TGTGCCAGCAGTCCCCTAGCGGGAGGAGTCACAGATACGCAGTATTTT. Full variable domain (outside the CDR3, taken from reference TRBV2 and TRBJ2-3): EPEVTQTPSHQVTQMGQEVILRCVPISNHLYFYWYRQILGQKVEFLVSFYNNEISEKSEIFDDQFSVERPDGSNFTLKIRSTKLEDSAMYFCASSPLAGGVTDTQYFGPGTRLTVL.

The chain uses TRBV10-3 and TRBJ2-7; TRBD1 matches 8 bases. From germline, CDR1 is ENHRY and CDR2 SYGVKD. The CDR3 loop spans 13 amino acids. The V segment lost 4 bases and the J segment 2 bases; nucleotides outside the gene matches: 1. The CDR3 is CAISGDRTYEQYF. Here the CDR3 DNA reads TGTGCCATCAGTGGGGACAGGACCTACGAGCAGTACTTC.

The chain links TRBV7-9 to TRBJ1-2; a possible D gene is TRBD1 (5 bases). With 0 bases removed from V and 7 bases from J, the gap between germline ends came to 12 bases. The CDR3 loop spans 14 amino acids. The V gene's germline CDR1 is SEHNR and CDR2 FQNEAQ (reference sequence). The CDR3 DNA reads TGTGCCAGCAGCTTAGCAGGCAGGGAGGGTGGCTACACCTTC. It yields the protein CASSLAGREGGYTF.

This rearrangement joins TRBV28 to TRBJ1-3; unclear D gene. V was pared by 2 bases and J by 0 bases, with 14 bases between. Germline CDR1 MDHEN, CDR2 SYDVKM. The CDR3 consists of 17 residues. DNA for the CDR3: TGTGCCAGCAGTTTAGGTTCCGCGTCCCTCTCTGGAAACACCATATATTTT. It translates to CASSLGSASLSGNTIYF. The variable domain in full, with the rest retrieved from reference TRBV28 and TRBJ1-3, is DVKVTQSSRYLVKRTGEKVFLECVQDMDHENMFWYRQDPGLGLRLIYFSYDVKMKEKGDIPEGYSVSREKKERFSLILESASTNQTSMYLCASSLGSASLSGNTIYFGEGSWLTVV.

About this clone: This same CDR3 is encoded by further DNA sequences in the sample. V and J are TRBV7-9 and TRBJ2-1; the D is unclear. Trimming took off 1 base at V and 6 bases at J, with 4 bases between the two ends. The CDR3 is 12 amino acids. Germline lookup yields CDR1 SEHNR and CDR2 FQNEAQ (reference sequence). The CDR3 is CASSLGSNEQFF. The CDR3, as DNA: TGTGCCAGCAGCTTAGGTTCCAATGAGCAGTTCTTC.

The genes are TRBV7-2 and TRBJ2-5, with D hard to call. There are 15 residues in the CDR3. Per germline, CDR1 SGHTA and CDR2 FQGNSA. V lost 1 base and J 2 bases, leaving 11 bases between the germline ends. As DNA, the CDR3 is TGTGCCAGCAGCTTAGAGGGAAACTTACAAGAGACCCAGTACTTC. It is translated as CASSLEGNLQETQYF.

The gene calls are TRBV11-2 and TRBJ2-3, with a weak D call TRBD2 (5 bases). The CDR3 spans 19 residues. Per germline, CDR1 SGHAT and CDR2 FQNNGV. V was cut by 0 bases and J by 0 bases, with 19 bases left in between. As DNA, the CDR3 is TGTGCCAGCAGCTTAGAGCCCCTCGGGGTAGCGTCGAGCACAGATACGCAGTATTTT. Translating it yields CASSLEPLGVASSTDTQYF.

This chain joins TRBV7-9 and TRBJ2-1, with D unclear. V gave up 1 base and J gave up 6 bases, with 16 bases separating them. The CDR3 runs 16 residues. Germline CDR1 SEHNR, CDR2 FQNEAQ (reference sequence). CDR3 protein: CASSLVGLARINEQFF. The DNA of the CDR3 is TGTGCCAGCAGCTTAGTAGGGTTAGCCCGAATCAATGAGCAGTTCTTC. The full variable domain, its missing parts supplied by reference TRBV7-9 and TRBJ2-1, is DTGVSQNPRHKITKRGQNVTFRCDPISEHNRLYWYRQTLGQGPEFLTYFQNEAQLEKSRLLSDRFSAERPKGSFSTLEIQRTEQGDSAMYLCASSLVGLARINEQFFGPGTRLTVL.

The chain joins TRBV9 to TRBJ2-6; D not resolved. Germline CDR1 is SGDLS and CDR2 is YYNGEE. This CDR3 region has 17 residues. V dropped 4 bases and J dropped 4 bases, with 18 bases sitting between them. The CDR3 region is CASSSRLGVGGANVLTF. The CDR3, as DNA: TGTGCCAGCAGCTCACGACTGGGCGTCGGGGGGGCCAACGTCCTGACTTTC.

The chain carries TRBV6-5 and TRBJ2-1, with D perhaps assigned TRBD1 or TRBD2 (5 bases each). The CDR3 consists of 15 residues. Trimming pared 0 bases from V and 5 bases from J, leaving 11 bases between. The V gene's germline CDR1 is MNHEY and CDR2 SVGAGI. The CDR3 loop is CASSYSFREHNEQFF. The DNA for the CDR3 is TGTGCCAGCAGTTACTCTTTCAGGGAGCACAATGAGCAGTTCTTC.